A selection of T cell receptor beta chains follows, all from one sample in a study of OX40 agonist ivuxolimab in advanced cancers. Clones were sequenced by immunoSEQ multiplex PCR, and TCRdb holds only the in-frame ones, with some missing. The profile shows 25,000 to 30,000 clones, 90% of them singletons. Here the sequenced sample was CD4+ or CD8+ T cells sorted from blood, taken in a trial of the OX40 agonist ivuxolimab. The receptors come from an adult with an advanced solid tumor such as melanoma, head and neck, liver or kidney cancer. CDR3s include the opening cysteine and the closing phenylalanine or tryptophan. The D gene is left open where the match is weak. Clone size appears in some rows only: once, few, many, or a class for an expanded clone.

len: 14
d_gene: .
j_gene: TRBJ2-7
v_gene: TRBV7-9
abundance: .
CDR3aa: CASSLVGGSYEQYF
CDR3nt: TGTGCCAGCAGCTTAGTCGGGGGATCCTACGAGCAGTACTTC

len: 14
d_gene: .
j_gene: TRBJ1-2
v_gene: TRBV11-3
abundance: .
CDR3aa: CARLIGPVNYGYTF
CDR3nt: TGTGCCAGATTAATAGGACCGGTTAACTATGGCTACACCTTC

len: 15
d_gene: .
j_gene: TRBJ1-5
v_gene: TRBV10-2
abundance: .
CDR3aa: CASSESQGSNQPQHF
CDR3nt: TGCGCCAGCAGTGAGTCGCAGGGATCAAATCAGCCCCAGCATTTT

len: 15
d_gene: .
j_gene: TRBJ2-3
v_gene: TRBV5-1
abundance: .
CDR3aa: CASSLEEQGTDTQYF
CDR3nt: TGCGCCAGCAGCTTGGAGGAACAGGGCACAGATACGCAGTATTTT

len: 16
d_gene: TRBD1
j_gene: TRBJ1-1
v_gene: TRBV29-1
abundance: .
CDR3aa: CSVGLAPDRVYTEAFF
CDR3nt: TGCAGCGTTGGTTTGGCGCCGGACAGGGTTTACACTGAAGCTTTCTTT

len: 15
d_gene: TRBD2
j_gene: TRBJ2-3
v_gene: TRBV27
abundance: .
CDR3aa: CASGGLADPKDTQYF
CDR3nt: TGTGCCAGCGGCGGACTAGCGGACCCCAAAGATACGCAGTATTTT

len: 15
d_gene: .
j_gene: TRBJ1-6
v_gene: TRBV6-5
abundance: .
CDR3aa: CASSYSGKEGSPLHF
CDR3nt: TGTGCCAGCAGTTACTCGGGGAAAGAGGGTTCACCCCTCCACTTT

len: 15
d_gene: .
j_gene: TRBJ2-1
v_gene: TRBV7-6
abundance: .
CDR3aa: CASSPGLSRYNEQFF
CDR3nt: TGTGCCAGCAGTCCCGGACTATCTCGATACAATGAGCAGTTCTTC

len: 13
d_gene: TRBD1
j_gene: TRBJ2-1
v_gene: TRBV27
abundance: once
CDR3aa: CASSQTGFNEQFF
CDR3nt: TGTGCCAGCAGCCAGACAGGGTTTAATGAGCAGTTCTTC

len: 11
d_gene: .
j_gene: TRBJ2-3
v_gene: TRBV11-2
abundance: .
CDR3aa: CASSLPDTQYF
CDR3nt: TGTGCCAGCAGCTTACCAGATACGCAGTATTTT

len: 17
d_gene: TRBD1
j_gene: TRBJ2-2
v_gene: TRBV12-5
abundance: once
CDR3aa: CASGLMTGAANTGELFF
CDR3nt: TGTGCTAGTGGTTTGATGACAGGGGCGGCCAACACCGGGGAGCTGTTTTTT

len: 16
d_gene: TRBD2
j_gene: TRBJ2-5
v_gene: TRBV7-6
abundance: .
CDR3aa: CASSTGLAGIQETQYF
CDR3nt: TGTGCCAGCAGCACGGGACTAGCGGGAATACAAGAGACCCAGTACTTC

len: 15
d_gene: .
j_gene: TRBJ1-5
v_gene: TRBV4-3
abundance: once
CDR3aa: CASSQGTGKNQPQHF
CDR3nt: TGCGCCAGCAGCCAAGGTACCGGGAAGAATCAGCCCCAGCATTTT

len: 15
d_gene: TRBD2
j_gene: TRBJ2-7
v_gene: TRBV9
abundance: once
CDR3aa: CASSVEDSGSSEQYF
CDR3nt: TGTGCCAGCAGCGTAGAAGATAGCGGGAGCTCCGAGCAGTACTTC

len: 12
d_gene: .
j_gene: TRBJ1-1
v_gene: TRBV11-2
abundance: few
CDR3aa: CASSGLDTEAFF
CDR3nt: TGTGCCAGCAGCGGCCTGGACACTGAAGCTTTCTTT

len: 16
d_gene: TRBD2
j_gene: TRBJ2-7
v_gene: TRBV2
abundance: .
CDR3aa: CASSDPTSVLPYEQYF
CDR3nt: TGTGCCAGCAGTGATCCTACTAGCGTTCTCCCATACGAGCAGTACTTC

len: 14
d_gene: TRBD1
j_gene: TRBJ2-7
v_gene: TRBV11-2
abundance: .
CDR3aa: CASRPDRGIYEQYF
CDR3nt: TGTGCCAGCAGACCCGACAGGGGGATCTACGAGCAGTACTTC

len: 15
d_gene: .
j_gene: TRBJ2-7
v_gene: TRBV2
abundance: medium-sized
CDR3aa: CASRTAGVPSYEQYF
CDR3nt: TGTGCCAGCAGGACCGCAGGGGTCCCCTCCTACGAGCAGTACTTC

len: 14
d_gene: .
j_gene: TRBJ2-7
v_gene: TRBV30
abundance: .
CDR3aa: CAWSGTGLPYEQYF
CDR3nt: TGTGCCTGGAGTGGGACGGGACTCCCCTACGAGCAGTACTTC

len: 15
d_gene: .
j_gene: TRBJ1-1
v_gene: TRBV7-9
abundance: .
CDR3aa: CASSFFDTLNTEAFF
CDR3nt: TGTGCCAGCAGCTTTTTCGACACGCTGAACACTGAAGCTTTCTTT

len: 16
d_gene: TRBD2
j_gene: TRBJ2-2
v_gene: TRBV7-9
abundance: .
CDR3aa: CASRDGGTTNTGELFF
CDR3nt: TGTGCCAGCAGGGACGGCGGGACTACGAACACCGGGGAGCTGTTTTTT

len: 17
d_gene: .
j_gene: TRBJ2-7
v_gene: TRBV7-9
abundance: .
CDR3aa: CASSLAGTGTLFGEQYF
CDR3nt: TGTGCCAGCAGCTTAGCGGGGACCGGGACATTGTTCGGCGAGCAGTACTTC

len: 16
d_gene: TRBD1
j_gene: TRBJ2-3
v_gene: TRBV19
abundance: .
CDR3aa: CASSRGQGISTDTQYF
CDR3nt: TGTGCCAGTAGTCGAGGACAGGGGATTAGCACAGATACGCAGTATTTT

len: 15
d_gene: .
j_gene: TRBJ2-7
v_gene: TRBV4-3
abundance: .
CDR3aa: CASSQIATNFYEQYF
CDR3nt: TGCGCCAGCAGCCAAATAGCGACGAACTTCTACGAGCAGTACTTC

len: 14
d_gene: TRBD2
j_gene: TRBJ2-7
v_gene: TRBV2
abundance: .
CDR3aa: CASSERTSDYEQYF
CDR3nt: TGTGCCAGCAGTGAAAGGACTAGCGACTACGAGCAGTACTTC

len: 13
d_gene: TRBD2
j_gene: TRBJ2-7
v_gene: TRBV14
abundance: .
CDR3aa: CASAGGFSYEQYF
CDR3nt: TGTGCCAGCGCGGGAGGGTTTTCCTACGAGCAGTACTTC

len: 19
d_gene: TRBD2
j_gene: TRBJ2-1
v_gene: TRBV11-1
abundance: .
CDR3aa: CASSLFRASGRASYNEQFF
CDR3nt: TGTGCCAGCAGCTTATTTCGGGCTAGCGGGAGGGCCTCCTACAATGAGCAGTTCTTC

len: 16
d_gene: TRBD2
j_gene: TRBJ2-3
v_gene: TRBV6-4
abundance: .
CDR3aa: CASSDSMPAGPDTQYF
CDR3nt: TGTGCCAGCAGTGACTCGATGCCAGCGGGGCCAGATACGCAGTATTTT

len: 12
d_gene: TRBD1
j_gene: TRBJ2-7
v_gene: TRBV10-3
abundance: .
CDR3aa: CAPRQGSYEQYF
CDR3nt: TGTGCGCCCCGACAGGGATCCTACGAGCAGTACTTC

len: 16
d_gene: .
j_gene: TRBJ2-1
v_gene: TRBV10-3
abundance: medium-sized
CDR3aa: CAISESPPPLVDEQFF
CDR3nt: TGTGCCATCAGTGAAAGTCCGCCCCCACTTGTCGATGAGCAGTTCTTC

len: 17
d_gene: .
j_gene: TRBJ1-2
v_gene: TRBV7-9
abundance: .
CDR3aa: CASSLGAVTGMAYGYTF
CDR3nt: TGTGCCAGCAGCTTAGGGGCCGTAACAGGGATGGCCTATGGCTACACCTTC

len: 18
d_gene: .
j_gene: TRBJ2-1
v_gene: TRBV7-6
abundance: .
CDR3aa: CASSLARALSGSYNEQFF
CDR3nt: TGTGCCAGCAGCTTAGCGCGGGCCTTGTCAGGATCCTACAATGAGCAGTTCTTC

len: 14
d_gene: .
j_gene: TRBJ2-7
v_gene: TRBV19
abundance: .
CDR3aa: CASSIQGGSYEQYF
CDR3nt: TGTGCCAGTAGTATACAGGGGGGGTCCTACGAGCAGTACTTC

len: 17
d_gene: TRBD2
j_gene: TRBJ2-7
v_gene: TRBV12-5
abundance: .
CDR3aa: CASGPPTGGRDSYEQYF
CDR3nt: TGTGCTAGTGGTCCCCCCACAGGCGGGAGGGACTCCTACGAGCAGTACTTC

len: 15
d_gene: TRBD2
j_gene: TRBJ2-7
v_gene: TRBV27
abundance: .
CDR3aa: CASSLASGSAYEQYF
CDR3nt: TGTGCCAGCAGTTTAGCTAGCGGGAGCGCGTACGAGCAGTACTTC

len: 16
d_gene: TRBD2
j_gene: TRBJ2-5
v_gene: TRBV7-2
abundance: few
CDR3aa: CASSLVAGGPEETQYF
CDR3nt: TGTGCCAGCAGCTTAGTGGCGGGAGGGCCGGAGGAGACCCAGTACTTC

len: 14
d_gene: TRBD1
j_gene: TRBJ2-7
v_gene: TRBV5-1
abundance: .
CDR3aa: CASSFGQGGYEQYF
CDR3nt: TGCGCCAGCAGCTTTGGACAGGGCGGCTACGAGCAGTACTTC

len: 14
d_gene: .
j_gene: TRBJ1-2
v_gene: TRBV27
abundance: .
CDR3aa: CASSEIGLNYGYTF
CDR3nt: TGTGCCAGCAGTGAGATAGGACTTAACTATGGCTACACCTTC

len: 15
d_gene: TRBD2
j_gene: TRBJ2-3
v_gene: TRBV6-5
abundance: .
CDR3aa: CASSYQRGSTDTQYF
CDR3nt: TGTGCCAGCAGTTACCAGCGGGGCAGCACAGATACGCAGTATTTT

len: 15
d_gene: TRBD2
j_gene: TRBJ2-1
v_gene: TRBV5-1
abundance: .
CDR3aa: CASSQGTSGSNEQFF
CDR3nt: TGCGCCAGCAGTCAAGGGACTAGCGGGAGTAATGAGCAGTTCTTC

len: 15
d_gene: TRBD2
j_gene: TRBJ2-1
v_gene: TRBV19
abundance: .
CDR3aa: CASSIGSGSIYEQFF
CDR3nt: TGTGCCAGTAGTATTGGTAGCGGGAGTATCTATGAGCAGTTCTTC

len: 17
d_gene: TRBD2
j_gene: TRBJ2-1
v_gene: TRBV2
abundance: .
CDR3aa: CASSVAVGLAGDNEQFF
CDR3nt: TGTGCCAGCAGTGTAGCCGTCGGACTAGCGGGGGACAATGAGCAGTTCTTC

len: 17
d_gene: TRBD1
j_gene: TRBJ1-1
v_gene: TRBV7-6
abundance: .
CDR3aa: CASSLFRDREGLVEAFF
CDR3nt: TGTGCCAGCAGCCTCTTCCGGGACAGGGAGGGTCTGGTTGAAGCTTTCTTT

len: 15
d_gene: .
j_gene: TRBJ2-6
v_gene: TRBV19
abundance: .
CDR3aa: CASSPASSGANVLTF
CDR3nt: TGTGCCAGTAGCCCCGCCAGCTCTGGGGCCAACGTCCTGACTTTC

len: 15
d_gene: TRBD2
j_gene: TRBJ2-1
v_gene: TRBV5-1
abundance: .
CDR3aa: CASSLVLASMNEQFF
CDR3nt: TGCGCCAGCAGCTTGGTACTAGCGAGCATGAATGAGCAGTTCTTC

len: 12
d_gene: TRBD1
j_gene: TRBJ1-2
v_gene: TRBV29-1
abundance: .
CDR3aa: CSVRTGAYGYTF
CDR3nt: TGCAGCGTACGGACAGGGGCATATGGCTACACCTTC

len: 13
d_gene: TRBD1
j_gene: TRBJ2-7
v_gene: TRBV5-6
abundance: once
CDR3aa: CASSHPGGYEQYF
CDR3nt: TGTGCCAGCAGCCATCCAGGGGGTTACGAGCAGTACTTC

len: 15
d_gene: TRBD1
j_gene: TRBJ1-1
v_gene: TRBV5-8
abundance: .
CDR3aa: CASSLATGMNTEAFF
CDR3nt: TGTGCCAGCAGCTTGGCGACAGGGATGAACACTGAAGCTTTCTTT

len: 17
d_gene: TRBD2
j_gene: TRBJ2-1
v_gene: TRBV7-9
abundance: .
CDR3aa: CASRTSSASGYVNEQFF
CDR3nt: TGTGCCAGCAGGACATCGAGCGCTAGCGGATACGTGAATGAGCAGTTCTTC

len: 18
d_gene: TRBD1
j_gene: TRBJ2-6
v_gene: TRBV19
abundance: .
CDR3aa: CASSPSATGGSGANVLTF
CDR3nt: TGTGCCAGTAGTCCCTCCGCGACAGGGGGGTCTGGGGCCAACGTCCTGACTTTC

len: 15
d_gene: TRBD1
j_gene: TRBJ2-7
v_gene: TRBV7-8
abundance: .
CDR3aa: CASSLDGQGRSEQYF
CDR3nt: TGTGCCAGCAGCTTAGACGGACAGGGCCGGTCCGAGCAGTACTTC

len: 18
d_gene: .
j_gene: TRBJ2-1
v_gene: TRBV18
abundance: .
CDR3aa: CASLSEGQPLSSYNEQFF
CDR3nt: TGTGCCAGCTTATCGGAGGGGCAGCCCCTATCCTCCTACAATGAGCAGTTCTTC

len: 15
d_gene: .
j_gene: TRBJ2-1
v_gene: TRBV14
abundance: .
CDR3aa: CASSPGSAFYNEQFF
CDR3nt: TGTGCCAGCAGCCCGGGATCGGCATTCTACAATGAGCAGTTCTTC

len: 15
d_gene: TRBD2
j_gene: TRBJ2-1
v_gene: TRBV7-7
abundance: few
CDR3aa: CASSALAGGLNEQFF
CDR3nt: TGTGCCAGCAGCGCACTAGCGGGAGGGCTCAATGAGCAGTTCTTC

len: 14
d_gene: .
j_gene: TRBJ2-7
v_gene: TRBV12-5
abundance: .
CDR3aa: CASGPGGLAYEQYF
CDR3nt: TGTGCTAGTGGTCCCGGAGGACTGGCCTACGAGCAGTACTTC

len: 13
d_gene: .
j_gene: TRBJ1-2
v_gene: TRBV7-6
abundance: .
CDR3aa: CASSLSPSDGYTF
CDR3nt: TGTGCCAGCAGCTTAAGCCCATCGGATGGCTACACCTTC

len: 15
d_gene: .
j_gene: TRBJ1-2
v_gene: TRBV15
abundance: .
CDR3aa: CATSKSGDNSYRYTF
CDR3nt: TGTGCCACCAGCAAGTCGGGAGACAATTCGTATCGCTACACCTTC

len: 16
d_gene: .
j_gene: TRBJ2-2
v_gene: TRBV30
abundance: .
CDR3aa: CACPKDTMFLTGELFF
CDR3nt: TGTGCCTGTCCGAAGGACACAATGTTTTTGACCGGGGAGCTGTTTTTT

len: 15
d_gene: TRBD2
j_gene: TRBJ2-1
v_gene: TRBV7-7
abundance: .
CDR3aa: CASSLGTSGKDEQFF
CDR3nt: TGTGCCAGCAGCTTAGGTACTAGCGGGAAGGATGAGCAGTTCTTC